The TCR beta chain under discussion was sequenced for a study of blood T cell repertoires in COVID-19. The repertoire was sequenced with immunoSEQ multiplex PCR; TCRdb's copy has only in-frame clones and lacks some. Of some 150,000 clones listed, over 75% are singletons. V lost 5 bases and J lost 0, with 9 bases in between. The CDR3 extends over 14 amino acids. Germline assignment: CDR1 LNHNV and CDR2 YYDKDF (reference sequence). V is TRBV15 and J is TRBJ2-3; possibly TRBD2 for D (5 bases). The sequencing sample was made of peripheral blood. The source of this sequence is a human donor in a cohort sampled during active COVID-19. This CDR3 reads CATSPLDSTDTQYF. The CDR3 bases are TGTGCCACCAGCCCACTAGACAGCACAGATACGCAGTATTTT. The full variable domain, in which reference TRBV15 and TRBJ2-3 provide the parts outside the CDR3, is DAMVIQNPRYQVTQFGKPVTLSCSQTLNHNVMYWYQQKSSQAPKLLFHYYDKDFNNEADTPDNFQSRRPNTSFCFLDIRSPGLGDTAMYLCATSPLDSTDTQYFGPGTRLTVL.